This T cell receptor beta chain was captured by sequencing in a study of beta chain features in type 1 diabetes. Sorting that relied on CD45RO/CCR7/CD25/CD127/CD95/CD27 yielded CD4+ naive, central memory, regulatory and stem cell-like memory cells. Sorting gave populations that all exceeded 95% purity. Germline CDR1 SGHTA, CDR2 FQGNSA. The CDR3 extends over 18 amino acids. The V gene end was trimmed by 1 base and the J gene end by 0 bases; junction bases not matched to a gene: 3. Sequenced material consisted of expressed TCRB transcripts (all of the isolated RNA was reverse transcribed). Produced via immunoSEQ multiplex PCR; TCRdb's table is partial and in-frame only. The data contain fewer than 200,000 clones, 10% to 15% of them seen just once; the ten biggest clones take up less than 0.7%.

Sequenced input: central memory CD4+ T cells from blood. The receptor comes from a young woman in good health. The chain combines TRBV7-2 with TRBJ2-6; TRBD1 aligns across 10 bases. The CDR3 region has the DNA TGTGCCAGCAGCTTAGTAAGGACAGGGGGCTCTGGGGCCAACGTCCTGACTTTC. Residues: CASSLVRTGGSGANVLTF.